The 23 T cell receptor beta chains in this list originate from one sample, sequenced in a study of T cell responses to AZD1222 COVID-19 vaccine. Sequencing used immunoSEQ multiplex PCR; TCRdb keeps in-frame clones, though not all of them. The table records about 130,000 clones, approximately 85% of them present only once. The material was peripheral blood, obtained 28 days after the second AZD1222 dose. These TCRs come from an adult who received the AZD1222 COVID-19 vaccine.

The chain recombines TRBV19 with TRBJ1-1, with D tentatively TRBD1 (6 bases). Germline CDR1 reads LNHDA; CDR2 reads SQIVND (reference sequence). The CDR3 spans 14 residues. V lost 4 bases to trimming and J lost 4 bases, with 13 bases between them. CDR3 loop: CASSTYRDFTEAFF. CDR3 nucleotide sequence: TGTGCCAGTAGTACTTACAGGGATTTCACTGAAGCTTTCTTT.

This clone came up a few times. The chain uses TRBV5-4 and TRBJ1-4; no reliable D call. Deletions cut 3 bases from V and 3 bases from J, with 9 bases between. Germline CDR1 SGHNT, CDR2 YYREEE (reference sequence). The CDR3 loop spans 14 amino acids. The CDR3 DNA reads TGTGCCAGCAGCTATAAGGGCCCTAATGAAAAACTGTTTTTT. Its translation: CASSYKGPNEKLFF.

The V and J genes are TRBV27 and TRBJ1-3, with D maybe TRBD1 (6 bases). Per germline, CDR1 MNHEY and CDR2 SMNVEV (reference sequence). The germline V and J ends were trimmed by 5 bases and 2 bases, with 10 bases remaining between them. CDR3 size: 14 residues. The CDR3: CASSAGTPGNTIYF. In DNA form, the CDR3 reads TGTGCCAGCAGTGCCGGGACACCTGGAAACACCATATATTTT.

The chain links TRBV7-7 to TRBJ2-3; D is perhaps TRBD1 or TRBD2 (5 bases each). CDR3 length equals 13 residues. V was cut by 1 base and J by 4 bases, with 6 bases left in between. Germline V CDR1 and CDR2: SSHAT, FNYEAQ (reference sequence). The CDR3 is CASSLGGSDTQYF. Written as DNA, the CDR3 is TGTGCCAGCAGCTTAGGGGGGTCAGATACGCAGTATTTT.

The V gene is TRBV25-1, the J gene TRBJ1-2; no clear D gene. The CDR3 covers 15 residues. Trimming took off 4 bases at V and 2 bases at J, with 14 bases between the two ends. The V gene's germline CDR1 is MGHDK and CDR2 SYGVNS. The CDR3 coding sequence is TGTGCCAGCAGTGCCTATAGGACTGTAAACTATGGCTACACCTTC. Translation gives CASSAYRTVNYGYTF.

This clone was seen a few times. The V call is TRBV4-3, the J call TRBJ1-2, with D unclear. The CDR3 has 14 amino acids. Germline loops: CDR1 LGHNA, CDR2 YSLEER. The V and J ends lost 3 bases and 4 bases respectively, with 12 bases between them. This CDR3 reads CASSQERVRYGYTF. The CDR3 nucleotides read TGCGCCAGCAGCCAGGAGAGGGTCCGCTATGGCTACACCTTC.

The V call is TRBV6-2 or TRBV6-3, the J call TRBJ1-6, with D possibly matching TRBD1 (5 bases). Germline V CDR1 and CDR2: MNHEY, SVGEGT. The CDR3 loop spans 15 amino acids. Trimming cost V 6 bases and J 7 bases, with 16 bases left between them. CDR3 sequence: CASSPLAGTNSPLHF. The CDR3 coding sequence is TGTGCCAGCAGCCCATTGGCAGGGACCAATTCACCCCTCCACTTT.

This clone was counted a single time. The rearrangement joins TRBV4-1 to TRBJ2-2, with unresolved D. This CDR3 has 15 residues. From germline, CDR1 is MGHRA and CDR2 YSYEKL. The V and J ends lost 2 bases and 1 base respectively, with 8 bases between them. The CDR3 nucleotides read TGCGCCAGCAGCCAAATGTCAGGGAACACCGGGGAGCTGTTTTTT. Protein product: CASSQMSGNTGELFF.

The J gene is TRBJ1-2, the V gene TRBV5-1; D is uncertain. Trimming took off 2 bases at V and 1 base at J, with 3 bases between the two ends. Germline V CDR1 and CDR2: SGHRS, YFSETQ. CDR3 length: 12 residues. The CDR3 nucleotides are TGCGCCAGCAGCTTCGGTAACTATGGCTACACCTTC. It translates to CASSFGNYGYTF.

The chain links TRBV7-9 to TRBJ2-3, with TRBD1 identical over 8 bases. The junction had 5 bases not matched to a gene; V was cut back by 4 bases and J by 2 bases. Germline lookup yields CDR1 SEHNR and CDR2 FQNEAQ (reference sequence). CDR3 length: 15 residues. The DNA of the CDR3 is TGTGCCAGCAGCTGGACAGGGTCGTTCACAGATACGCAGTATTTT. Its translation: CASSWTGSFTDTQYF. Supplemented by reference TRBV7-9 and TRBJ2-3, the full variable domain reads DTGVSQNPRHKITKRGQNVTFRCDPISEHNRLYWYRQTLGQGPEFLTYFQNEAQLEKSRLLSDRFSAERPKGSFSTLEIQRTEQGDSAMYLCASSWTGSFTDTQYFGPGTRLTVL.

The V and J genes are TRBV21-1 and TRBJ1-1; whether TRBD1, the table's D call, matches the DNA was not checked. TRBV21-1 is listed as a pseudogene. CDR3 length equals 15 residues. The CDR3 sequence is CASSKDRCGNLEAFF. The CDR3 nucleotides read TGTGCCAGCAGCAAGGACAGGTGTGGGAACCTTGAAGCTTTCTTT.

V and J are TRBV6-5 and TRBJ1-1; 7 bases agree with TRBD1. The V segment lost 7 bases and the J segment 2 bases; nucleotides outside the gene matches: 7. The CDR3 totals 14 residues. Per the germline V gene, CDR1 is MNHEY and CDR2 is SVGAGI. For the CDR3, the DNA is TGTGCCAGCACCCGGGGACAGCAAAACACTGAAGCTTTCTTT. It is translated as CASTRGQQNTEAFF.

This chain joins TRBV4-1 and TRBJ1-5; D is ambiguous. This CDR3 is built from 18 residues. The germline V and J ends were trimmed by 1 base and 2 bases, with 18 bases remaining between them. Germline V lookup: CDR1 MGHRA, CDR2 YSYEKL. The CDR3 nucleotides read TGCGCCAGCAGCCAAGCTCCGGGGTTGGGGTTCGGCAATCAGCCCCAGCATTTT. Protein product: CASSQAPGLGFGNQPQHF.

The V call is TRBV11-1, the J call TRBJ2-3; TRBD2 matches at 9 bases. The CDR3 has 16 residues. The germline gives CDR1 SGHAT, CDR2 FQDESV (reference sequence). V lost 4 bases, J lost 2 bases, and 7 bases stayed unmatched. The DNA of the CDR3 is TGTGCCAGCAGCTCGGGAAGCGGGGGGATCACAGATACGCAGTATTTT. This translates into CASSSGSGGITDTQYF.

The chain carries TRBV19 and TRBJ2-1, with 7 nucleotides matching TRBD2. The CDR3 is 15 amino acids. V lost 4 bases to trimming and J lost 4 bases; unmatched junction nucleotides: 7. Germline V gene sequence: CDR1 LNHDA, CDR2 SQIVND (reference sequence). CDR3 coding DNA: TGTGCCAGTAGTAGCGGGGGTTCCCCTTACAATGAGCAGTTCTTC. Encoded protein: CASSSGGSPYNEQFF. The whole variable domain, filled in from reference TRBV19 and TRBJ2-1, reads DGGITQSPKYLFRKEGQNVTLSCEQNLNHDAMYWYRQDPGQGLRLIYYSQIVNDFQKGDIAEGYSVSREKKESFPLTVTSAQKNPTAFYLCASSSGGSPYNEQFFGPGTRLTVL.

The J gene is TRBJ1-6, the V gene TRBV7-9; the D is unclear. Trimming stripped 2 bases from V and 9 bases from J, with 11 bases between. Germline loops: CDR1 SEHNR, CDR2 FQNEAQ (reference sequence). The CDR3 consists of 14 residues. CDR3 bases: TGTGCCAGCAGCTTATGGGCAGATGGTTCACCCCTCCACTTT. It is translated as CASSLWADGSPLHF.

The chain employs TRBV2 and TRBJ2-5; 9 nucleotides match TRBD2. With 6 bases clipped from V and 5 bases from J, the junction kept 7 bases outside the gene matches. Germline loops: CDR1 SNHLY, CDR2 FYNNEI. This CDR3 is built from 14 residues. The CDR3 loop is CASSGGGAYETQYF. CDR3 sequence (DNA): TGTGCCAGCAGCGGCGGGGGGGCCTATGAGACCCAGTACTTC.

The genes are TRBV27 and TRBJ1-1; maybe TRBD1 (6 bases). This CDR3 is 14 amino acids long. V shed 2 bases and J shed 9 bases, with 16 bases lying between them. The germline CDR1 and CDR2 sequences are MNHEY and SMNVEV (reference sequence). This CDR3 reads CASSLGDTTTKAFF. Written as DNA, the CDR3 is TGTGCCAGCAGTTTAGGGGACACCACAACCAAAGCTTTCTTT.

This CDR3 reads CASSLSGAGNTIYF. The CDR3 nucleotides are TGTGCCAGCAGTTTATCGGGGGCTGGAAACACCATATATTTT. The chain links TRBV27 to TRBJ1-3, with D possibly matching TRBD1 (5 bases). This CDR3 spans 14 amino acids. V dropped 0 bases and J dropped 2 bases, with 5 bases sitting between them. Looked up from germline, CDR1 is MNHEY and CDR2 is SMNVEV (reference sequence).

As DNA, the CDR3 is TGTGCCAGCAGACGAACCGGACAGGGGAATTCACCCCTCCACTTT. It yields the protein CASRRTGQGNSPLHF. This sequence joins TRBV11-2 and TRBJ1-6; TRBD1 aligns across 9 bases. The CDR3 has 15 amino acids. The ends lost 6 bases at V and 7 bases at J; junction bases unmatched: 7. From germline, CDR1 is SGHAT and CDR2 FQNNGV.

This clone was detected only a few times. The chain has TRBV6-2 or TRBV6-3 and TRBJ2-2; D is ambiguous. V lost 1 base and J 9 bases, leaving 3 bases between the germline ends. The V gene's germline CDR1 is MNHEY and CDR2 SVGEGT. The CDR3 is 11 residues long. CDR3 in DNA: TGTGCCAGCAGTTACTTTCGGGAGCTGTTTTTT. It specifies CASSYFRELFF.

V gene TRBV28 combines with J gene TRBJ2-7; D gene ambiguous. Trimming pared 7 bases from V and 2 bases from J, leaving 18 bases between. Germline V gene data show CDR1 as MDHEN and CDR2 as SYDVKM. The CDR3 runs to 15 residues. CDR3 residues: CASTSQGPVAYEQYF. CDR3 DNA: TGTGCCAGCACCTCCCAAGGGCCGGTGGCCTACGAGCAGTACTTC.

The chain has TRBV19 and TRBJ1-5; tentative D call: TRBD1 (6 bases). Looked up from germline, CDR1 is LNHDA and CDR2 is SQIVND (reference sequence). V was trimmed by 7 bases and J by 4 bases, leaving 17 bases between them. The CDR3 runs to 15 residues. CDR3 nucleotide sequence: TGTGCCAGTAAGGCAGGGGTTCCTTTAAATCAGCCCCAGCATTTT. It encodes CASKAGVPLNQPQHF.